The 22 T cell receptor beta chains below all came from one sample that was sequenced in a study of T cell responses to AZD1222 COVID-19 vaccine. Data came from immunoSEQ multiplex PCR; TCRdb stores just in-frame clones and leaves some out. In the table there are more than 150,000 clones, around 93% of which are singletons. Specimen: peripheral blood, collected on day 0 of AZD1222 vaccination. All receptors derive from an adult in good health.

The chain joins TRBV5-1 to TRBJ2-1; D possibly uses TRBD1 or TRBD2 (6 bases each). There are 16 residues in the CDR3. V lost 2 bases to trimming and J lost 5 bases, with 17 bases between them. Per the germline V gene, CDR1 is SGHRS and CDR2 is YFSETQ. CDR3 sequence reads: CASSLGGRRTNNEQFF. The CDR3 coding sequence is TGCGCCAGCAGCTTAGGGGGGCGGAGGACCAACAATGAGCAGTTCTTC.

The J gene is TRBJ2-3, the V gene TRBV27, with 9 bases matching TRBD2. The CDR3 contains 14 residues. Germline V gene lookup returns CDR1 MNHEY and CDR2 SMNVEV (reference sequence). The trim removed 7 bases at V and 4 bases at J, leaving 6 bases unmatched. The chain's CDR3 is CASIRLAAPDTQYF. In DNA form, the CDR3 reads TGTGCCAGCATTCGACTAGCGGCACCAGATACGCAGTATTTT.

V gene TRBV28 combines with J gene TRBJ2-2, with 11 nucleotides matching TRBD2. Germline V lookup: CDR1 MDHEN, CDR2 SYDVKM. CDR3 length: 17 amino acids. V lost 4 bases to trimming and J lost 4 bases; unmatched junction nucleotides: 8. The CDR3 bases are TGTGCCAGCAGTTCACCCCTTAGCGGGAGGGTCACCGGGGAGCTGTTTTTT. Protein sequence: CASSSPLSGRVTGELFF.

The rearrangement links TRBV5-4 to TRBJ2-3; possibly TRBD1 for D (6 bases). CDR3 length equals 15 residues. Trimming removed 5 bases at V and 1 base at J, with 14 bases between. CDR1 and CDR2 from the germline V gene are SGHNT and YYREEE (reference sequence). For the CDR3, the DNA is TGTGCCAGCAGTCGTCAGGGGTCGGGCACAGATACGCAGTATTTT. Translating it yields CASSRQGSGTDTQYF. Filled out from reference TRBV5-4 and TRBJ2-3, the complete variable domain reads ETGVTQSPTHLIKTRGQQVTLRCSSQSGHNTVSWYQQALGQGPQFIFQYYREEENGRGNFPPRFSGLQFPNYSSELNVNALELDDSALYLCASSRQGSGTDTQYFGPGTRLTVL.

This rearrangement joins TRBV2 to TRBJ1-4, with D perhaps TRBD1 (5 bases). This CDR3 region has 14 residues. The V end lost 5 bases, the J end lost 8 bases, and 15 bases lay between the germline ends. Germline-derived CDR1 and CDR2 are SNHLY and FYNNEI. The CDR3 DNA reads TGTGCCAGCAGTACCCGCATCCGGGGGGAAAAACTGTTTTTT. Protein product: CASSTRIRGEKLFF.

This clone turned up a few times. J is TRBJ1-5 and V is TRBV19; D not resolved. Germline CDR1 and CDR2: LNHDA and SQIVND (reference sequence). V was trimmed by 2 bases and J by 3 bases, leaving 14 bases between them. The CDR3 covers 16 residues. The CDR3 spells CASSIRIGRFNQPQHF. DNA for the CDR3: TGTGCCAGTAGTATAAGAATCGGGCGATTCAATCAGCCCCAGCATTTT.

V gene TRBV7-6 combines with J gene TRBJ1-3; TRBD1 matches at 9 bases. The J segment lost 0 bases and the V segment lost 5 bases, leaving 17 bases of the junction unmatched. CDR3 length: 20 residues. Per germline, CDR1 SGHVS and CDR2 FNYEAQ. The CDR3 DNA reads as TGTGCCAGCAGCCCACACCCCGGACAGGGGATGCTGAGCTCTGGAAACACCATATATTTT. Translated: CASSPHPGQGMLSSGNTIYF.

V gene TRBV7-8 combines with J gene TRBJ1-1, with 7 bases aligning to TRBD1. The CDR3 contains 12 residues. V lost 4 bases and J lost 8; bases outside the gene matches: 4. Germline V gene sequence: CDR1 SGHVS, CDR2 FQNEAQ. For the CDR3, the DNA is TGTGCCAGCAGCTCGAGGGACAGAGAAGCTTTCTTT. This sequence encodes CASSSRDREAFF.

The chain carries TRBV7-9 and TRBJ2-1; 8 bases align to TRBD2. CDR3 length: 16 amino acids. The germline V gene encodes CDR1 SEHNR and CDR2 FQNEAQ (reference sequence). The V segment lost 7 bases and the J segment 2 bases; nucleotides outside the gene matches: 10. The CDR3 DNA follows: TGTGCCAGCAACCCCTATGCTAGCGGGCCCTACAATGAGCAGTTCTTC. Translated, it gives CASNPYASGPYNEQFF.

The chain recombines TRBV6-5 with TRBJ2-7; 10 bases map to TRBD2. V lost 6 bases to trimming and J lost 0 bases; unmatched junction nucleotides: 2. The germline gives CDR1 MNHEY, CDR2 SVGAGI. The length of the CDR3 is 14 residues. The CDR3 nucleotides are TGTGCCAGCAGCATAGCGGGAGGCTCCTACGAGCAGTACTTC. Its translation: CASSIAGGSYEQYF.

The chain links TRBV5-1 to TRBJ1-4; D ambiguous. Germline V gives CDR1 SGHRS, CDR2 YFSETQ. V gave up 1 base and J gave up 0 bases, with 4 bases separating them. This CDR3 is 14 amino acids long. CDR3 residues: CASSLSATNEKLFF. CDR3 in DNA: TGCGCCAGCAGCTTGTCTGCAACTAATGAAAAACTGTTTTTT.

This chain joins TRBV27 and TRBJ1-2; D is perhaps TRBD1 (5 bases). The CDR3 sequence is 16 residues long. Per germline, CDR1 MNHEY and CDR2 SMNVEV (reference sequence). Trimming removed 6 bases from V and 0 bases from J, with 17 bases in between. The CDR3 region has the DNA TGTGCCAGCAGGGGGGACGAACAACCAGCTAACTATGGCTACACCTTC. Translation: CASRGDEQPANYGYTF.

On this clone itself: Mismatch with germline at one junction end may stem from a read error. This chain connects TRBV10-3 to TRBJ1-2; 7 positions agree with TRBD1. The CDR3 is 11 amino acids. Germline CDR1 is ENHRY and CDR2 is SYGVKD. The CDR3 DNA follows: TGTGCCATCAGTGGGGCTTCGGACAGGAGGTTC. Its translation is CAISGASDRRF.

The J gene is TRBJ2-7, the V gene TRBV28, with 9 bases identical to TRBD1. With V trimmed by 6 bases and J by 5 bases, 8 bases remained unmatched. This CDR3 region has 14 residues. Germline V gives CDR1 MDHEN, CDR2 SYDVKM. CDR3 in amino acids: CASRPDRGRNEQYF. The CDR3 DNA sequence: TGTGCCAGCAGACCCGACAGGGGGAGGAACGAGCAGTACTTC. Using reference TRBV28 and TRBJ2-7 for the parts outside the CDR3, the full variable domain is DVKVTQSSRYLVKRTGEKVFLECVQDMDHENMFWYRQDPGLGLRLIYFSYDVKMKEKGDIPEGYSVSREKKERFSLILESASTNQTSMYLCASRPDRGRNEQYFGPGTRLTVT.

The chain has TRBV10-2 and TRBJ1-6; D is uncertain. Trimming left V 0 bases short and J 7 bases short, with 10 bases between. CDR3 length: 15 residues. Germline V CDR1 and CDR2: WSHSY, SAAADI. In DNA form, the CDR3 reads TGCGCCAGCAGTGAGTCGAGTGGGATAAATTCACCCCTCCACTTT. Amino acids: CASSESSGINSPLHF.

V and J are TRBV15 and TRBJ1-2, with 7 nucleotides matching TRBD1. V lost 4 bases to trimming and J lost 5 bases; unmatched junction nucleotides: 7. This CDR3 contains 14 residues. Per the germline V gene, CDR1 is LNHNV and CDR2 is YYDKDF (reference sequence). CDR3 protein: CATSMGQPLYGYTF. DNA for the CDR3: TGTGCCACCAGCATGGGACAGCCTCTATATGGCTACACCTTC.

This chain joins TRBV6-5 and TRBJ1-2; 10 nucleotides line up with TRBD1. V lost 6 bases and J lost 3; bases outside the gene matches: 1. This CDR3 region has 13 residues. Germline V gene data show CDR1 as MNHEY and CDR2 as SVGAGI. The CDR3 region has the DNA TGTGCCAGCAGGACAGGGGGCTACTATGGCTACACCTTC. This gives the protein CASRTGGYYGYTF.

The V call is TRBV7-9, the J call TRBJ1-1, with D hard to call. The CDR3 covers 15 residues. The germline V gene has CDR1 SEHNR and CDR2 FQNEAQ (reference sequence). Trimming pared 1 base from V and 8 bases from J, leaving 17 bases between. In DNA form, the CDR3 reads TGTGCCAGCAGCTTAGTTTCTGGTGCGGTGGGGGAAGCTTTCTTT. Translated: CASSLVSGAVGEAFF.

The chain combines TRBV3-1 (or the pseudogene TRBV3-2) with TRBJ1-3; D uncertain. This CDR3 comprises 18 residues. Trimming took 0 bases from V and 0 from J, leaving 15 bases between them. In germline, CDR1 is LGHDT, CDR2 YNNKEL (reference sequence). Here the CDR3 reads CASSQEHPGVHSGNTIYF. The CDR3 DNA sequence: TGTGCCAGCAGCCAAGAACATCCCGGGGTACACTCTGGAAACACCATATATTTT.

This chain links TRBV19 with TRBJ1-1; D not certain. The CDR3 has 12 residues. Trimming took off 5 bases at V and 1 base at J, with 5 bases between the two ends. Germline V gene data show CDR1 as LNHDA and CDR2 as SQIVND (reference sequence). CDR3 coding DNA: TGTGCCAGTAGTCCCAGGAACACTGAAGCTTTCTTT. It specifies CASSPRNTEAFF.

The CDR3 is CASSRLAGGNNEQFF. In DNA form, the CDR3 reads TGTGCCAGCAGCAGACTAGCGGGAGGGAACAATGAGCAGTTCTTC. V usage is TRBV3-1 (or the pseudogene TRBV3-2) and J usage is TRBJ2-1; 14 nucleotides line up with TRBD2. V dropped 5 bases and J dropped 5; count of bases not matched to a gene: 2. CDR1 is LGHDT, CDR2 YNNKEL, per germline (reference sequence). The CDR3 contains 15 residues.

The chain combines TRBV30 with TRBJ1-6, with no clear D. This CDR3 is built from 13 residues. In germline, CDR1 is GTSNPN, CDR2 SVGIG (reference sequence). V gave up 0 bases and J gave up 5 bases, with 5 bases separating them. The CDR3 is CAWSVRDNSPLHF. The CDR3 nucleotides read TGTGCCTGGAGTGTACGGGATAATTCACCCCTCCACTTT.